Presented here are 30 T cell receptor beta chains from one specimen sequenced in a study of PD-1 blockade in mismatch repair-deficient tumors. This table comes from immunoSEQ multiplex PCR, and its TCRdb copy is limited to in-frame clones, with some not included. This sample carries around 110,000 clones, around 80% of them seen once, and the ten largest clones take approximately 4.7%. Sequencing used peripheral blood, obtained roughly 13 months after starting pembrolizumab. The receptors stem from an adult with mismatch repair-deficient cancer.

The chain couples TRBV7-2 to TRBJ2-5; D could derive from TRBD1 or TRBD2 (5 bases each). Germline CDR1 is SGHTA and CDR2 is FQGNSA. V lost 4 bases, J lost 3 bases, and 18 bases lay in between. This CDR3 is 16 amino acids long. CDR3 residues: CASSSPGGWDEETQYF. In nucleotides, the CDR3 is TGTGCCAGCAGCTCCCCTGGCGGGTGGGACGAAGAGACCCAGTACTTC.

The chain links TRBV6-5 to TRBJ2-7; D perhaps matches TRBD1 (5 bases). Trimming cost V 8 bases and J 0 bases, with 14 bases left between them. CDR3 length: 14 residues. CDR1 MNHEY and CDR2 SVGAGI come from the germline V gene. Here the CDR3 DNA reads TGTGCCAGCGTCCAGACAGCGAGCTCCTACGAGCAGTACTTC. Amino acid sequence: CASVQTASSYEQYF.

The V call is TRBV9, the J call TRBJ2-5, with TRBD1 identical over 8 bases. This CDR3 region has 16 residues. V dropped 0 bases and J dropped 4; count of bases not matched to a gene: 8. Germline assignment: CDR1 SGDLS and CDR2 YYNGEE. Written as DNA, the CDR3 is TGTGCCAGCAGCGTAGATCCGGACAGGGACCGAGAGACCCAGTACTTC. It codes for CASSVDPDRDRETQYF.

This chain connects TRBV27 to TRBJ2-1; 12 positions agree with TRBD2. CDR3 length equals 17 residues. With 5 bases clipped from V and 7 bases from J, the junction kept 12 bases outside the gene matches. Germline V CDR1 and CDR2: MNHEY, SMNVEV (reference sequence). CDR3 nucleotide sequence: TGTGCCAGCAGTATGAGACTAGCGGGAGATGTCGGGAATGAGCAGTTCTTC. As protein: CASSMRLAGDVGNEQFF.

This rearrangement joins TRBV5-6 to TRBJ2-7, with TRBD2 as a possible D gene (5 bases). Germline assignment: CDR1 SGHDT and CDR2 YYEEEE. Trimming stripped 6 bases from V and 1 base from J, with 14 bases between. The CDR3 runs 14 residues. CDR3 loop: CASKGLSVSYEQYF. CDR3 DNA: TGTGCCAGCAAGGGTCTTAGCGTATCCTACGAGCAGTACTTC.

The chain carries TRBV7-8 and TRBJ1-5, with D unresolved. CDR1 SGHVS and CDR2 FQNEAQ come from the germline V gene. The CDR3 runs to 17 residues. V was clipped by 1 base and J by 1 base, with 14 bases between them. CDR3 coding DNA: TGTGCCAGCAGCTTAGATGGGGTCCCGGGAAGCAATCAGCCCCAGCATTTT. It specifies CASSLDGVPGSNQPQHF.

The genes are TRBV5-4 and TRBJ1-2; TRBD1 aligns across 7 bases. This CDR3 has 14 residues. Germline lookup yields CDR1 SGHNT and CDR2 YYREEE (reference sequence). V shed 5 bases and J 4 bases; nucleotides not matched to a gene: 8. CDR3 region: CASSPRQGSYGYTF. CDR3 coding DNA: TGTGCCAGCAGTCCTCGACAGGGAAGCTATGGCTACACCTTC.

The J gene is TRBJ2-2, the V gene TRBV7-6; D possibly corresponds to TRBD2 (7 bases). The CDR3 sequence is 15 residues long. With 5 bases removed from V and 7 bases from J, the gap between germline ends came to 17 bases. Germline V gene data show CDR1 as SGHVS and CDR2 as FNYEAQ. The CDR3 nucleotides are TGTGCCAGCAGCCCCGTTGCGGGGGCTGGCGGGGAGCTGTTTTTT. It yields the protein CASSPVAGAGGELFF.

This rearrangement joins TRBV7-9 to TRBJ2-1; the D is unclear. CDR3 length: 15 amino acids. CDR1 is SEHNR and CDR2 is FQNEAQ in the germline V gene (reference sequence). With 2 bases removed from V and 0 bases from J, the gap between germline ends came to 8 bases. CDR3 protein: CASSLRPGSYNEQFF. CDR3 nucleotide sequence: TGTGCCAGCAGCTTACGTCCGGGCTCCTACAATGAGCAGTTCTTC.

The chain uses TRBV29-1 and TRBJ2-3, with TRBD2 matching 10 bases. This CDR3 contains 13 residues. Germline lookup yields CDR1 SQVTM and CDR2 ANQGSEA. V shed 5 bases and J 4 bases; nucleotides not matched to a gene: 3. As DNA, the CDR3 is TGCAGCGTTCCTAGCGGGAGCGCAGATACGCAGTATTTT. Amino acids: CSVPSGSADTQYF.

The genes are TRBV7-3 and TRBJ2-1, with D unclear. V lost 4 bases, J lost 2 bases, and 15 bases lay in between. This CDR3 is built from 16 residues. Germline V gives CDR1 SGHTA, CDR2 FQGTGA. The CDR3 region is CASSSGPLAPYNEQFF. CDR3 sequence (DNA): TGTGCCAGCAGCTCAGGACCCTTAGCTCCCTACAATGAGCAGTTCTTC.

The genes are TRBV30 and TRBJ2-1, with 15 positions matching TRBD2. The CDR3 is 17 residues long. V was pared by 3 bases and J by 8 bases, with 11 bases of the junction left unmatched. Germline V gives CDR1 GTSNPN, CDR2 SVGIG (reference sequence). The CDR3 nucleotides read TGTGCCTGGAGATGGACTAGCGGGGGGGGTATGTTGGATGAGCAGTTCTTC. It translates to CAWRWTSGGGMLDEQFF.

The chain employs TRBV11-2 and TRBJ2-7, with 8 bases fitting TRBD1. CDR1 and CDR2 (germline): SGHAT, FQNNGV. This CDR3 spans 15 amino acids. J lost 4 bases, V lost 1 base, and 6 bases had no gene match. The CDR3 protein is CASSLGTGGWYEQYF. The CDR3, as DNA: TGTGCCAGCAGCTTAGGAACAGGGGGATGGTACGAGCAGTACTTC. Full variable domain (remainder filled in from reference TRBV11-2 and TRBJ2-7): EAGVAQSPRYKIIEKRQSVAFWCNPISGHATLYWYQQILGQGPKLLIQFQNNGVVDDSQLPKDRFSAERLKGVDSTLKIQPAKLEDSAVYLCASSLGTGGWYEQYFGPGTRLTVT.

This clone was observed a handful of times. V is TRBV5-6 and J is TRBJ2-7, with 7 bases fitting TRBD1. Unmatched junction bases numbered 7, after V lost 7 bases and J lost 3 bases. Germline V gene lookup returns CDR1 SGHDT and CDR2 YYEEEE. This CDR3 has 13 residues. The CDR3 sequence is CASGDRVSYEQYF. CDR3 coding DNA: TGTGCCAGCGGAGACAGGGTGAGCTACGAGCAGTACTTC. Full variable domain (outside the CDR3, taken from reference TRBV5-6 and TRBJ2-7): DAGVTQSPTHLIKTRGQQVTLRCSPKSGHDTVSWYQQALGQGPQFIFQYYEEEERQRGNFPDRFSGHQFPNYSSELNVNALLLGDSALYLCASGDRVSYEQYFGPGTRLTVT.

This clone occurred a few times. The chain links TRBV12-5 to TRBJ2-1, with 13 positions matching TRBD2. Germline loops: CDR1 LGHNT, CDR2 FRNRAP. V lost 5 bases to trimming and J lost 7 bases; unmatched junction nucleotides: 5. The CDR3 consists of 15 residues. Here the CDR3 reads CASGRGLAGTNEQFF. In DNA form, the CDR3 reads TGTGCTAGTGGTCGGGGACTAGCGGGAACTAATGAGCAGTTCTTC.

This clone has just a few counts. The V gene is TRBV2, the J gene TRBJ2-3, with D possibly being TRBD2 (5 bases). CDR1 SNHLY and CDR2 FYNNEI come from the germline V gene. The V and J ends lost 3 bases and 4 bases respectively, with 14 bases between them. CDR3 length equals 15 residues. The CDR3 bases are TGTGCCAGCAGTGAGATTGGGAGTGGCTCAGATACGCAGTATTTT. The encoded protein is CASSEIGSGSDTQYF.

The CDR3 sequence: CASSPLVKLTGELFF. In nucleotides, the CDR3 is TGTGCCAGTAGTCCACTGGTAAAGCTCACCGGGGAGCTGTTTTTT. This rearrangement joins TRBV19 to TRBJ2-2; no reliable D call. V gave up 5 bases and J gave up 4 bases, with 14 bases separating them. The germline gives CDR1 LNHDA, CDR2 SQIVND (reference sequence). This CDR3 has 15 amino acids.

The rearrangement joins TRBV5-6 to TRBJ2-7; D unresolved. CDR1 is SGHDT, CDR2 YYEEEE, per germline. V was trimmed by 0 bases and J by 3 bases, leaving 7 bases between them. CDR3 length equals 13 residues. CDR3 in DNA: TGTGCCAGCAGCTTGGGGCAGAGCTACGAGCAGTACTTC. Its translation is CASSLGQSYEQYF.

This CDR3 reads CASSLDLKAQETQYF. The CDR3 DNA is TGTGCCAGCAGCTTAGACCTGAAGGCCCAAGAGACCCAGTACTTC. The V call is TRBV11-2, the J call TRBJ2-5; D gene uncertain. The V and J ends lost 0 bases and 1 base respectively, with 9 bases between them. The CDR3 totals 15 residues. CDR1 is SGHAT and CDR2 is FQNNGV in the germline V gene.

The chain carries TRBV5-6 and TRBJ1-1; tentatively, D is TRBD1 (6 bases). Germline lookup yields CDR1 SGHDT and CDR2 YYEEEE. The CDR3 is 15 amino acids. V dropped 1 base and J dropped 4 bases, with 14 bases sitting between them. The CDR3 DNA is TGTGCCAGCAGCTTGCGCGGAGGGGGTCTCACTGAAGCTTTCTTT. This translates into CASSLRGGGLTEAFF.

V gene TRBV7-8 combines with J gene TRBJ1-1; D is unresolved. The V gene's germline CDR1 is SGHVS and CDR2 FQNEAQ. Trimming pared 1 base from V and 3 bases from J, leaving 9 bases between. The CDR3 totals 14 residues. The CDR3 coding sequence is TGTGCCAGCAGCTTAGTGGAGGGTCACACTGAAGCTTTCTTT. Protein sequence: CASSLVEGHTEAFF.

The V gene is TRBV30, the J gene TRBJ2-5, with 14 bases identical to TRBD2. V was pared by 1 base and J by 5 bases, with 6 bases of the junction left unmatched. Germline loops: CDR1 GTSNPN, CDR2 SVGIG (reference sequence). The CDR3 totals 16 residues. CDR3 sequence reads: CAWSALGLAGVETQYF. CDR3 sequence (DNA): TGTGCCTGGAGTGCATTGGGACTAGCGGGAGTTGAGACCCAGTACTTC.

The rearrangement joins TRBV19 to TRBJ2-5, with D possibly matching TRBD1 (6 bases). Trimming removed 6 bases at V and 2 bases at J, with 13 bases between. The germline CDR1 and CDR2 sequences are LNHDA and SQIVND (reference sequence). The CDR3 length is 14 residues. For the CDR3, the DNA is TGTGCCAGTAGCAGACAGGCTCTACAAGAGACCCAGTACTTC. This codes for CASSRQALQETQYF.

The V gene is TRBV6-1, the J gene TRBJ2-7; the D gene is possibly TRBD1 (6 bases). The CDR3 loop spans 11 amino acids. Germline CDR1 is MNHNS and CDR2 is SASEGT. The germline V and J ends were trimmed by 5 bases and 6 bases, with 8 bases remaining between them. The CDR3 coding sequence is TGTGCCAGCAGTCAGGGGAGCGAGCAGTACTTC. Translated, it gives CASSQGSEQYF.

V is TRBV11-3 and J is TRBJ2-3, with 7 bases lining up with TRBD1. Trimming cost V 8 bases and J 1 base; bases outside gene matches: 9. The CDR3 contains 15 residues. Germline CDR1 SGHNT, CDR2 YENEEA. CDR3 region: CASGQGGAGTDTQYF. The CDR3 region has the DNA TGTGCCAGCGGACAAGGGGGCGCAGGCACAGATACGCAGTATTTT.

The genes are TRBV10-2 and TRBJ1-5; D perhaps matches TRBD1 (5 bases). The CDR3 loop spans 13 amino acids. Germline V gene sequence: CDR1 WSHSY, CDR2 SAAADI. V was shortened by 0 bases and J by 9 bases, with 9 bases between the two germline ends. The CDR3 is CASSESPRGPQHF. CDR3 sequence (DNA): TGCGCCAGCAGTGAGTCTCCGAGGGGGCCCCAGCATTTT.

The CDR3 region has the DNA TGTGCCTGGAGTTCGCGGGAGAGAGATACGCAGTATTTT. The encoded protein is CAWSSRERDTQYF. This chain uses TRBV30 with TRBJ2-3, with 7 bases lining up with TRBD2. From germline, CDR1 is GTSNPN and CDR2 SVGIG (reference sequence). The CDR3 is made up of 13 amino acids. The V and J ends lost 2 bases and 5 bases, in that order; junction bases with no gene match: 4.

V and J are TRBV19 and TRBJ2-5; TRBD1 matches at 7 bases. CDR1 and CDR2 from the germline V gene are LNHDA and SQIVND (reference sequence). V was pared by 3 bases and J by 2 bases, with 6 bases of the junction left unmatched. The CDR3 has 15 amino acids. In nucleotides, the CDR3 is TGTGCCAGTAGTATCCTAAGGACAGGTCAAGAGACCCAGTACTTC. Translating it yields CASSILRTGQETQYF.

V usage is TRBV2 and J usage is TRBJ1-2; D is unresolved. The V gene's germline CDR1 is SNHLY and CDR2 FYNNEI. The CDR3 runs 12 residues. Trimming took off 6 bases at V and 0 bases at J, with 5 bases between the two ends. The CDR3 DNA follows: TGTGCCAGCAGACAAGCTAACTATGGCTACACCTTC. Encoded protein: CASRQANYGYTF.

The rearrangement joins TRBV12-5 to TRBJ1-2; D is ambiguous. The germline gives CDR1 LGHNT, CDR2 FRNRAP. The CDR3 extends over 13 amino acids. V was clipped by 6 bases and J by 4 bases, with 12 bases between them. The CDR3 DNA reads as TGTGCTAGTGGGTCTACAGAGTTCTATGGCTACACCTTC. This codes for CASGSTEFYGYTF.